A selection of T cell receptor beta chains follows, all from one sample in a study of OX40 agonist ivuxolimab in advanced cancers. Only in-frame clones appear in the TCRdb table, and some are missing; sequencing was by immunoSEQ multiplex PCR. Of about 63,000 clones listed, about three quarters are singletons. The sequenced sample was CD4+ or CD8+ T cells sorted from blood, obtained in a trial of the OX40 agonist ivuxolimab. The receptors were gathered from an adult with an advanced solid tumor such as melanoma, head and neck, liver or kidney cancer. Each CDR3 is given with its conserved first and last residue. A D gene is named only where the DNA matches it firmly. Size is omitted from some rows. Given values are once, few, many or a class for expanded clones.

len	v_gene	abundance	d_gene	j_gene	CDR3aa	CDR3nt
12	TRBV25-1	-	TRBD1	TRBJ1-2	CASSGYRGGYTF	TGTGCCAGCAGTGGGTACAGGGGCGGCTACACCTTC
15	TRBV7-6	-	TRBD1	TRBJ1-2	CASSPLGQGDYGYTF	TGTGCCAGCAGCCCGTTGGGGCAGGGGGACTATGGCTACACCTTC
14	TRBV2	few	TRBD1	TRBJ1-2	CASREIGTGSGYTF	TGTGCCAGCAGAGAGATCGGGACAGGGTCTGGCTACACCTTC
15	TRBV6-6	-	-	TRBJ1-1	CASSYSAVGNTEAFF	TGTGCCAGCAGTTACTCGGCGGTGGGGAACACTGAAGCTTTCTTT
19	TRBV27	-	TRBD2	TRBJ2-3	CASATYLGLAGEGGDTQYF	TGTGCCAGCGCCACGTACCTCGGACTAGCGGGAGAGGGGGGAGATACGCAGTATTTT
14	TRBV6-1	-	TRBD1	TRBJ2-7	CASTLTGGRYEQYF	TGTGCCAGCACCCTGACAGGGGGCCGTTACGAGCAGTACTTC
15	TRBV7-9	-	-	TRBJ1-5	CASSPEGGRNQPQHF	TGTGCCAGCAGCCCAGAGGGGGGTCGCAATCAGCCCCAGCATTTT
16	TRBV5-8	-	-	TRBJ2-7	CASSLNLDAYFPKQYF	TGTGCCAGCAGCTTGAATCTAGACGCTTACTTCCCGAAGCAGTACTTC
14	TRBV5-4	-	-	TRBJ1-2	CASSPTGNNYGYTF	TGTGCCAGCAGCCCTACGGGAAATAACTATGGCTACACCTTC
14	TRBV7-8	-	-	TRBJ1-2	CASSLAWDSYGYTF	TGTGCCAGCAGCCTTGCGTGGGATTCCTATGGCTACACCTTC
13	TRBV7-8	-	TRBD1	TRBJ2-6	CASSLGGTGKGTF	TGTGCCAGCAGCTTAGGGGGGACAGGGAAGGGGACTTTC
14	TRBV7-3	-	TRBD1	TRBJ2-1	CASSFGQVVGEQFF	TGTGCCAGCAGCTTCGGACAGGTGGTGGGTGAGCAGTTCTTC
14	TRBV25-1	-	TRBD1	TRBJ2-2	CASVGDRNTGELFF	TGTGCCAGCGTTGGGGACAGGAACACCGGGGAGCTGTTTTTT
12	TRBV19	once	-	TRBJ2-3	CASSLAPDTQYF	TGTGCCAGTAGCCTAGCGCCCGATACGCAGTATTTT
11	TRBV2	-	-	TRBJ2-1	CASKSRGEQFF	TGTGCCAGCAAGAGTCGCGGTGAGCAGTTCTTC
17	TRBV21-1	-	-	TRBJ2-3	CASSKALTSGDPDTQYF	TGTGCCAGCAGCAAAGCCCTGACTAGCGGGGATCCAGATACGCAGTATTTT
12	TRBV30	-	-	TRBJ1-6	CAWSRAYSPLHF	TGTGCCTGGAGCCGTGCCTATTCACCCCTCCACTTT
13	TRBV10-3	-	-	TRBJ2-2	CAISRTNTGELFF	TGTGCCATCTCAAGGACGAACACCGGGGAGCTGTTTTTT
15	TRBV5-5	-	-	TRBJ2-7	CASSPSLGQSYEQYF	TGTGCCAGCAGCCCGTCATTGGGGCAAAGCTACGAGCAGTACTTC
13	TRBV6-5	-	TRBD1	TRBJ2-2	CASSPQGAIKLFF	TGTGCCAGCAGTCCACAGGGGGCGATAAAGCTGTTTTTT
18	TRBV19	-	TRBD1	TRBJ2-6	CASSRGGTGGSGANVLTF	TGTGCCAGTAGTAGAGGCGGGACAGGCGGCTCTGGGGCCAACGTCCTGACTTTC
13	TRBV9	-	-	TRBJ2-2	CASSYGGTGELFF	TGTGCCAGCAGCTACGGAGGGACCGGGGAGCTGTTTTTT
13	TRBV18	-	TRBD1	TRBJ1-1	CASSPGQDTEAFF	TGTGCCAGCTCCCCGGGACAGGACACTGAAGCTTTCTTT
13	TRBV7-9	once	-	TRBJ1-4	CASSVNRVEKLFF	TGTGCCAGCAGCGTCAACAGGGTCGAAAAACTGTTTTTT
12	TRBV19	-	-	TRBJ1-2	CASTPGNYGYTF	TGTGCCAGTACCCCGGGGAACTATGGCTACACCTTC
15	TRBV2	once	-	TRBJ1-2	CASSHNRAQDYGYTF	TGTGCCAGCAGCCATAACAGGGCGCAGGACTATGGCTACACCTTC
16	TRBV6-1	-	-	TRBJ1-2	CASSDSVWDLGYGYTF	TGTGCCAGCAGTGATTCGGTTTGGGACCTGGGCTATGGCTACACCTTC
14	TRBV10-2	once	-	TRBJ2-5	CASTLSAGKETQYF	TGCGCCAGCACCCTAAGCGCGGGGAAAGAGACCCAGTACTTC
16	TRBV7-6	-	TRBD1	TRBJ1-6	CASSSGGQGDNSPLHF	TGTGCCAGCAGCTCGGGGGGACAGGGGGATAATTCACCCCTCCACTTT
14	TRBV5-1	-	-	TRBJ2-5	CASSFTGRQETQYF	TGCGCCAGCAGCTTTACGGGGCGGCAAGAGACCCAGTACTTC
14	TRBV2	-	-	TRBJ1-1	CASMAGGWGTEAFF	TGTGCCAGCATGGCTGGGGGCTGGGGCACTGAAGCTTTCTTT
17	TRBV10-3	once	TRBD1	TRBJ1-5	CAISESSGQGLGQPQHF	TGTGCCATCAGTGAGTCGTCGGGACAGGGGTTGGGTCAGCCCCAGCATTTT
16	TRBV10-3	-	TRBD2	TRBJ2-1	CAISGLAGAGGNEQFF	TGTGCCATCAGTGGACTAGCGGGGGCAGGGGGGAATGAGCAGTTCTTC
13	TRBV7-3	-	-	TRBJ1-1	CASSLGRATEAFF	TGTGCCAGCAGCCTCGGGAGGGCGACTGAAGCTTTCTTT
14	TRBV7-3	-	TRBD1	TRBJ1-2	CASSSSGTDYGYTF	TGTGCCAGCAGCTCATCCGGGACAGACTATGGCTACACCTTC
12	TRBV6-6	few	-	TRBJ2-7	CASGGAHDEQYF	TGTGCCAGCGGAGGGGCGCACGACGAGCAGTACTTC
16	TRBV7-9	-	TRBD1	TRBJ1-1	CASSKWTGGGGTEAFF	TGTGCCAGCAGCAAATGGACAGGGGGCGGCGGCACTGAAGCTTTCTTT
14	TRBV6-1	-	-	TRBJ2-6	CASLSSSGANVLTF	TGTGCCAGCCTGAGCAGCTCTGGGGCCAACGTCCTGACTTTC
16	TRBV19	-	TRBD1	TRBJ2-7	CASSITAQGFSYEQYF	TGTGCCAGTAGTATAACAGCACAGGGGTTCTCCTACGAGCAGTACTTC
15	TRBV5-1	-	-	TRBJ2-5	CASSLGASTQETQYF	TGCGCCAGCAGCTTGGGGGCTAGCACCCAAGAGACCCAGTACTTC
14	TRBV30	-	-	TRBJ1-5	CAWTRDTLNQPQHF	TGTGCCTGGACCCGGGACACCTTAAATCAGCCCCAGCATTTT
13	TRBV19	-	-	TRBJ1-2	CASSHQQGQGYTF	TGTGCCAGTAGTCACCAACAGGGTCAGGGCTACACCTTC